This is a list of T cell receptor beta chains from one sample in a study of shared clonotypes between healthy human individuals. The data were produced by immunoSEQ multiplex PCR, yet TCRdb's version contains in-frame clones alone and is incomplete. Among around 600,000 clones listed, 90% to 95% were seen once. Sequencing used naive CD8+ T cells sorted from blood. These receptors all stem from a woman in her 30s in good health. The CDR3 runs from the conserved cysteine through the conserved F or W. A D gene is named only where the DNA matches it firmly.

TRBV27	-	TRBJ2-7	TGTGCCAGCAGTTGGGTCAACGGGGCCTACGAGCAGTACTTC	CASSWVNGAYEQYF
TRBV7-9	-	TRBJ1-2	TGTGCCAGCACCTCCCCCCACACGGTTTCAGCGTATGGCTACACCTTC	CASTSPHTVSAYGYTF
TRBV4-2	-	TRBJ2-7	TGTGCCAGCAGCCAATCGGGGTCCGAGCAGTACTTC	CASSQSGSEQYF
TRBV5-6	-	TRBJ2-7	TGTGCCAGCAGCTTGAGTTGGAAAGGGGTGAGCTCCTACGAGCAGTACTTC	CASSLSWKGVSSYEQYF
TRBV2	-	TRBJ2-7	TGTGCCTTCCGTGATGGCCGTGCCTCCTACGAGCAGTACTTC	CAFRDGRASYEQYF
TRBV28	-	TRBJ1-5	TGTGCCAGCAGTTTTTCCTTTTCTACCCCAGGGGTACTTGGGGGTCAGCCCCAGCATTTT	CASSFSFSTPGVLGGQPQHF
TRBV7-9	-	TRBJ2-3	TGTGCCAGCAGCTCTAGTGCGGGGGCGCTCACAGATACGCAGTATTTT	CASSSSAGALTDTQYF
TRBV11-2	-	TRBJ1-2	TGTGCCAGCAGCCTGGGCTGGGTTAGGTCAGAAGATTATGGCTACACCTTC	CASSLGWVRSEDYGYTF
TRBV2	TRBD2	TRBJ2-1	TGTGCCAGCAGGGAACTAGCGGGAGGGCCTCGTGAGCAGTTCTTC	CASRELAGGPREQFF
TRBV5-1	-	TRBJ1-1	TGCGCCAGCAGCTCGACCCAGGGGATCACTGAAGCTTTCTTT	CASSSTQGITEAFF
TRBV7-9	TRBD2	TRBJ2-3	TGTGCCAGCAGCCATCCCCTAGCGGGAGGGCCAGATACGCAGTATTTT	CASSHPLAGGPDTQYF
TRBV5-5	TRBD1	TRBJ1-5	TGTGCCAGCAGCGGACTGGGACAGGGGGTCGATCAGCCCCAGCATTTT	CASSGLGQGVDQPQHF
TRBV28	TRBD2	TRBJ2-1	TGTGCCAGCAGCCGCGGGACTAGCGGACTGATTAACAATGAGCAGTTCTTC	CASSRGTSGLINNEQFF
TRBV28	TRBD2	TRBJ2-1	TGTGCCAGCAGTTTTGAGCGGGAGGGGGTCGATGAGCAGTTCTTC	CASSFEREGVDEQFF
TRBV27	TRBD2	TRBJ2-3	TGTGCCAGCAGTTGGACTAGCGGCACAGATACGCAGTATTTT	CASSWTSGTDTQYF